The clone carrying this T cell receptor (beta chain) was observed many times. The ends were cut back, 1 base at V and 1 base at J, with 16 bases in the middle. Germline V CDR1 and CDR2: MDHEN, SYDVKM. There are 17 residues in the CDR3. The protocol was immunoSEQ multiplex PCR, while the TCRdb copy is restricted to in-frame clones and leaves out a portion. The table has about 190,000 clones, 86% seen once. The data are from a study of blood T cell repertoires in COVID-19. V usage is TRBV28 and J usage is TRBJ2-5; D not resolved. Source material: PBMCs or T cells enriched from blood (not recorded which). This receptor was identified in a man aged 35 to 55 with acute COVID-19. The CDR3 DNA is TGTGCCAGCAGTTTATCCCCCGGCGGCACGTCCCAAGAGACCCAGTACTTC. Amino acids: CASSLSPGGTSQETQYF.